This TCR beta chain was documented in a study of CD8+ T cells in alopecia areata. Across the whole study: At a dose of 5 to 10 mg twice daily, oral tofacitinib was given to treated patients.

The authors extracted RNA and reverse transcribed it into cDNA as the sequencing template. Measured with immunoSEQ multiplex PCR; TCRdb has only the in-frame clones, and not every one. The top ten hold 4.5% of the sample, which has about 130,000 clones, approximately 53% seen once. The V and J ends lost 5 bases and 0 bases respectively, with 8 bases between them. From germline, CDR1 is SGDLS and CDR2 YYNGEE. The CDR3 extends over 13 amino acids. This TCR derives from a human donor with alopecia areata. The rearrangement uses TRBV9 and TRBJ1-2; no definite D call. The sample in question was CD4+ T cells sorted from blood, obtained at week 0. The CDR3 DNA sequence: TGTGCCAGCAGAGACGATACTAACTATGGCTACACCTTC. This codes for CASRDDTNYGYTF. Combining the CDR3 with reference TRBV9 and TRBJ1-2 gives the whole variable domain DSGVTQTPKHLITATGQRVTLRCSPRSGDLSVYWYQQSLDQGLQFLIQYYNGEERAKGNILERFSAQQFPDLHSELNLSSLELGDSALYFCASRDDTNYGYTFGSGTRLTVV.